The clone carrying this T cell receptor beta chain has a single count. Its antigen is currently unknown. Sorting produced populations that all topped 95% purity. These data come from a study of beta chain features in type 1 diabetes. Study outcomes and limitations: Researchers cautioned that cDNA sequencing could over-represent cells with high TCR expression. Among type 1 diabetes patients, VDJ junctions had fewer insertions and more deletions. People with Type 1 diabetes carried modestly yet significantly shorter TCRB CDR3s in all four CD4+ subsets. In comparison with healthy donors, patients had naive, central memory and Treg TCRB repertoires that appeared more similar.

Expressed TCRB transcripts were sequenced because the entire RNA isolate underwent reverse transcription. TCRdb's copy holds only in-frame clones and misses some; the assay was immunoSEQ multiplex PCR. The sample lists hundreds of thousands of clones, about an eighth occurring once. The CDR3 extends over 15 amino acids. V lost 5 bases, J lost 6 bases, and 7 bases stayed unmatched. CDR1 is LGHNT and CDR2 is FRNRAP in the germline V gene. The sequencing sample was made of naive CD4+ T cells from blood. The chain combines TRBV12-5 with TRBJ2-1; 10 bases map to TRBD2. The origin of this receptor is a man younger than 35 with type 1 diabetes. For the CDR3, the DNA is TGTGCTAGTGGTCCCCGACTAGCGGGCGTCAATGAGCAGTTCTTC. Translation: CASGPRLAGVNEQFF.